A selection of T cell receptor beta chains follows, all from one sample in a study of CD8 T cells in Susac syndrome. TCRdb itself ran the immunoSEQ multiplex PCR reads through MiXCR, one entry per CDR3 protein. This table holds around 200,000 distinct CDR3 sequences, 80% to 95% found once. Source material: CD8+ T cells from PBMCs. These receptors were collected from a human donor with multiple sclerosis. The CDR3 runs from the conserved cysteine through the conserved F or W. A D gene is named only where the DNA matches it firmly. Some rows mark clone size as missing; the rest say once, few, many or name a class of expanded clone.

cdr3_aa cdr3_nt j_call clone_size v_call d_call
CASSLRRNPEAFF TGTGCCAGCAGCTTACGCAGAAACCCTGAAGCTTTCTTT TRBJ1-1 - TRBV5-8 -
CASSRASTDTQYF TGTGCCAGTAGTAGGGCCAGCACAGATACGCAGTATTTT TRBJ2-3 - TRBV19 -
CASSQLSSTDTQYF TGTGCCAGCAGCCAGCTGAGTAGTACAGATACGCAGTATTTT TRBJ2-3 - TRBV12-3/TRBV12-4 -
CSVEGGKNIQYF TGCAGCGTGGAGGGGGGGAAAAACATTCAGTACTTC TRBJ2-4 - TRBV29-1 -
CASSLVGLAGVERDTQYF TGCGCCAGCAGCTTGGTGGGACTAGCGGGGGTAGAGAGAGATACGCAGTATTTT TRBJ2-3 once TRBV5-1 TRBD2
CASSLDSGQDEQFF TGTGCCAGCAGCTTGGATTCCGGACAGGACGAGCAGTTCTTC TRBJ2-1 - TRBV5-4 TRBD1
CASSQGLSSGNTIYF TGCGCCAGCAGCCAGGGCCTATCCTCTGGAAACACCATATATTTT TRBJ1-3 - TRBV4-3 -
CASSLSNPGSQPQHF TGTGCCAGCAGTTTATCCAACCCAGGCAGCCAGCCCCAGCATTTT TRBJ1-5 - TRBV27 -
CASSPMGAYEQYF TGTGCCAGCAGTCCTATGGGGGCGTACGAGCAGTACTTC TRBJ2-7 - TRBV12-3/TRBV12-4 -
CASSYARGAYEQYF TGTGCCAGCAGTTACGCCAGGGGCGCCTACGAGCAGTACTTC TRBJ2-7 - TRBV6-6 -
CASSRSGALEAFF TGTGCCAGCAGCCGAAGCGGGGCCCTGGAAGCTTTCTTT TRBJ1-1 once TRBV4-2 -
CATGDSPSATEQFF TGTGCCACCGGGGACTCCCCCAGTGCCACGGAGCAGTTCTTC TRBJ2-1 - TRBV24-1 -
CASSLTGWSTDTQYF TGTGCCAGCAGCTTGACAGGCTGGAGCACAGATACGCAGTATTTT TRBJ2-3 - TRBV11-2 -
CASSFGGPNLEQYF TGTGCCAGCAGCTTCGGAGGCCCCAATCTCGAGCAGTACTTC TRBJ2-7 - TRBV5-6 -
CSVVHGTGEAIQYF TGCAGCGTTGTTCACGGGACAGGGGAGGCTATACAGTACTTC TRBJ2-7 - TRBV29-1 TRBD1
CASSYTGLAGANEQFF TGTGCCAGCAGTTACACGGGACTAGCGGGAGCCAATGAGCAGTTCTTC TRBJ2-1 - TRBV6-5 TRBD2
CASSQWGPGGRGANEQFF TGTGCCAGCAGCCAATGGGGTCCCGGCGGGAGAGGGGCCAATGAGCAGTTCTTC TRBJ2-1 - TRBV4-2 TRBD2
CASRQLSGQGDNEQFF TGTGCCAGCAGGCAACTGTCGGGACAGGGGGACAATGAGCAGTTCTTC TRBJ2-1 once TRBV6-2/TRBV6-3 TRBD1
CASSGHGSWEADTQYF TGTGCCAGCAGCGGCCATGGTTCCTGGGAGGCAGATACGCAGTATTTT TRBJ2-3 - TRBV9 -
CASTTSGGVEDTQYF TGTGCCAGCACAACCTCGGGGGGGGTCGAAGATACGCAGTATTTT TRBJ2-3 - TRBV7-9 TRBD2
CASGWPGQGIYEQYF TGTGCCAGTGGATGGCCCGGACAGGGAATCTACGAGCAGTACTTC TRBJ2-7 - TRBV28 TRBD1
CASSATSGRPTEQYF TGTGCCAGCAGCGCTACTAGCGGACGCCCTACCGAGCAGTACTTC TRBJ2-7 - TRBV9 TRBD2
CASSIQENTEAFF TGTGCCAGTAGTATTCAGGAGAACACTGAAGCTTTCTTT TRBJ1-1 - TRBV19 -
CASSLVGRGMETQYF TGTGCCAGCAGCTTAGTGGGACGGGGAATGGAGACCCAGTACTTC TRBJ2-5 - TRBV7-9 -
CASSGTGDAKNIQYF TGTGCCAGCAGCGGGACAGGGGACGCCAAAAACATTCAGTACTTC TRBJ2-4 few TRBV2 TRBD1
CSVSGLAGPAGEQFF TGCAGCGTTTCAGGACTAGCGGGACCCGCAGGTGAGCAGTTCTTC TRBJ2-1 - TRBV29-1 TRBD2
CASSLGTSDTEAFF TGCGCCAGCAGCTTGGGGACATCTGACACTGAAGCTTTCTTT TRBJ1-1 - TRBV5-1 -
CASSQEDTFNTGELFF TGCGCCAGCAGCCAAGAGGACACCTTCAACACCGGGGAGCTGTTTTTT TRBJ2-2 - TRBV4-3 -
CASSHGGSYEQYF TGCGCCAGCAGCCACGGTGGTTCCTACGAGCAGTACTTC TRBJ2-7 - TRBV4-1 -
CASRPRTSGAGDTQYF TGTGCCAGCAGACCCCGGACTAGCGGTGCGGGAGATACGCAGTATTTT TRBJ2-3 - TRBV7-9 TRBD2
CASSHVRGLSPYEQYF TGTGCCAGCAGCCATGTCAGAGGGCTTTCCCCCTACGAGCAGTACTTC TRBJ2-7 - TRBV3-1 -
CASNSGGPTGELFF TGTGCCAGCAATAGCGGGGGGCCCACCGGGGAGCTGTTTTTT TRBJ2-2 once TRBV11-3 TRBD2
CASSITGGRGTEAFF TGTGCCAGTAGTATAACAGGGGGACGTGGAACTGAAGCTTTCTTT TRBJ1-1 - TRBV19 TRBD1
CASSLKWNTEAFF TGTGCCAGCAGCCTAAAGTGGAACACTGAAGCTTTCTTT TRBJ1-1 - TRBV6-5 -
CASSAPSQVQGTGELFF TGTGCCAGCAGCGCCCCGTCACAAGTCCAGGGCACCGGGGAGCTGTTTTTT TRBJ2-2 - TRBV9 -
CASSLAVRARPEAFF TGTGCCAGCAGCTTAGCAGTCAGGGCGAGGCCTGAAGCTTTCTTT TRBJ1-1 - TRBV13 -
CSAREQTGAWGQETQYF TGCAGTGCTAGAGAGCAGACAGGGGCCTGGGGACAAGAGACCCAGTACTTC TRBJ2-5 - TRBV20-1 TRBD1
CASSPGGRGEYEQYF TGTGCCAGCAGCCCCGGCGGAAGGGGGGAGTACGAGCAGTACTTC TRBJ2-7 - TRBV9 -
CSARRQGSDQPQHF TGCAGTGCTAGACGACAGGGATCCGATCAGCCCCAGCATTTT TRBJ1-5 - TRBV20-1 TRBD1
CASSQDPYRGSETQYF TGTGCCAGCAGCCAAGATCCCTACAGGGGATCAGAGACCCAGTACTTC TRBJ2-5 once TRBV4-2 TRBD1
CSVAIWTVQIEAFF TGCAGCGTTGCTATATGGACAGTCCAAATTGAAGCTTTCTTT TRBJ1-1 - TRBV29-1 -
CASSEAISGTSYEQYF TGTGCCAGCAGTGAAGCTATCTCTGGGACCTCCTACGAGCAGTACTTC TRBJ2-7 - TRBV6-1 -
CAWRGQGVVEQYF TGTGCCTGGAGAGGGCAGGGGGTGGTCGAGCAGTACTTC TRBJ2-7 - TRBV30 TRBD1
CATSDEQETQYF TGTGCCACCAGTGATGAACAAGAGACCCAGTACTTC TRBJ2-5 once TRBV24-1 -
CASSLQPSGANVLTF TGTGCCAGCAGTTTACAACCCTCTGGGGCCAACGTCCTGACTTTC TRBJ2-6 - TRBV27 -
CAWSSSGGVRANVLTF TGTGCCTGGAGTTCTTCAGGGGGCGTAAGGGCCAACGTCCTGACTTTC TRBJ2-6 - TRBV30 TRBD1
CASSQVFWDTEAFF TGTGCCAGCAGCCAAGTTTTTTGGGACACTGAAGCTTTCTTT TRBJ1-1 - TRBV14 -
CSARDSGASTDTQYF TGCAGTGCTAGAGATAGCGGGGCTAGCACAGATACGCAGTATTTT TRBJ2-3 - TRBV20-1 TRBD2
CASRPGQGADEQFF TGTGCCAGCAGGCCGGGACAGGGGGCCGATGAGCAGTTCTTC TRBJ2-1 - TRBV2 TRBD1
CASHQQAGRTDTQYF TGTGCCAGCCACCAGCAGGCTGGACGCACAGATACGCAGTATTTT TRBJ2-3 - TRBV25-1 -
CASTEGQDYTF TGTGCCAGCACGGAGGGACAGGACTACACCTTC TRBJ1-2 - TRBV25-1 TRBD1
CSVSGENTGELFF TGCAGTGTTAGCGGAGAGAACACCGGGGAGCTGTTTTTT TRBJ2-2 - TRBV20-1 -
CASSEDRNTEAFF TGTGCCAGCAGTGAAGACAGGAACACTGAAGCTTTCTTT TRBJ1-1 - TRBV6-5 -
CASSQAGGDQPQHF TGTGCCAGCAGTCAAGCGGGGGGGGACCAGCCCCAGCATTTT TRBJ1-5 - TRBV9 -
CASSSLDRGTGNEQFF TGTGCCAGCAGCTCACTGGACAGGGGGACGGGGAATGAGCAGTTCTTC TRBJ2-1 - TRBV7-9 TRBD1